Listed below are T cell receptor beta chains from one sample, sequenced in a study of blood T cell repertoires in COVID-19. The data were produced by immunoSEQ multiplex PCR, yet TCRdb's version contains in-frame clones alone and is incomplete. The table lists about 210,000 clones, around 80% of them singletons. Sequencing was done on a sample of peripheral blood. The receptors stem from a woman aged 60-75 years with COVID-19, enrolled during active disease. Both conserved end residues are part of each CDR3. A D gene is named only where the DNA matches it firmly. The listing skips clone size in some rows; elsewhere it reads once, few, many or a size class.

J gene: TRBJ2-7
V gene: TRBV7-9
D gene: .
clone size: .
CDR3 DNA: TGTGCCAGCAGCTTAGGTTTTGACAGATCCTACGAGCAGTACTTC
CDR3 protein: CASSLGFDRSYEQYF

J gene: TRBJ2-2
V gene: TRBV11-3
D gene: TRBD1
clone size: .
CDR3 DNA: TGTGCCAGCAGCCCTGGGACAGGGGCAGGAGGGGAGCTGTTTTTT
CDR3 protein: CASSPGTGAGGELFF

J gene: TRBJ2-3
V gene: TRBV4-2
D gene: TRBD1
clone size: few
CDR3 DNA: TGTGCCAGCAGGGACAGGGGAACAGATACGCAGTATTTT
CDR3 protein: CASRDRGTDTQYF

J gene: TRBJ2-4
V gene: TRBV6-5
D gene: TRBD1
clone size: .
CDR3 DNA: TGTGCCAGCAGTTTCCGGGACAGCAAAAACATTCAGTACTTC
CDR3 protein: CASSFRDSKNIQYF

J gene: TRBJ2-2
V gene: TRBV12-5
D gene: .
clone size: few
CDR3 DNA: TGTGCTAGTGGCCTGGGAGGGGGTAACACCGGGGAGCTGTTTTTT
CDR3 protein: CASGLGGGNTGELFF

J gene: TRBJ2-7
V gene: TRBV6-2/TRBV6-3
D gene: .
clone size: .
CDR3 DNA: TGTGCCAGCAACCCAGCACTCTCCTACGAGCAGTACTTC
CDR3 protein: CASNPALSYEQYF

J gene: TRBJ1-6
V gene: TRBV28
D gene: .
clone size: .
CDR3 DNA: TGTGCCAGCTGGGGACGGGGGAATTCACCCCTCCACTTT
CDR3 protein: CASWGRGNSPLHF

J gene: TRBJ1-5
V gene: TRBV10-3
D gene: TRBD1
clone size: .
CDR3 DNA: TGTGCCATCAGCGAGAGACAGGGGGGCAATCAGCCCCAGCATTTT
CDR3 protein: CAISERQGGNQPQHF

J gene: TRBJ1-1
V gene: TRBV6-5
D gene: TRBD1
clone size: few
CDR3 DNA: TGTGCCAGCAGAAACAGGGGGAGGGACACTGAAGCTTTCTTT
CDR3 protein: CASRNRGRDTEAFF

J gene: TRBJ1-3
V gene: TRBV27
D gene: .
clone size: few
CDR3 DNA: TGTGCCAGCAGTCCGCAGGGAAGTGGAAACACCATATATTTT
CDR3 protein: CASSPQGSGNTIYF

J gene: TRBJ2-1
V gene: TRBV7-9
D gene: .
clone size: .
CDR3 DNA: TGTGCCAGCAGCTTAGTAACCTACAATGAGCAGTTCTTC
CDR3 protein: CASSLVTYNEQFF

J gene: TRBJ2-5
V gene: TRBV2
D gene: .
clone size: .
CDR3 DNA: TGTGCCAGCAGTGAGGACATCGGGCAAGAGACCCAGTACTTC
CDR3 protein: CASSEDIGQETQYF

J gene: TRBJ2-2
V gene: TRBV18
D gene: .
clone size: .
CDR3 DNA: TGTGCCAGCTCAAAGGGAGAAATCGGGGAGCTGTTTTTT
CDR3 protein: CASSKGEIGELFF

J gene: TRBJ1-3
V gene: TRBV9
D gene: TRBD1
clone size: .
CDR3 DNA: TGTGCCAGCAGCGCAACCCCCGGGACAGCCTCTGGAAACACCATATATTTT
CDR3 protein: CASSATPGTASGNTIYF

J gene: TRBJ1-3
V gene: TRBV6-5
D gene: .
clone size: .
CDR3 DNA: TGTGCCAGCAGAAGGACAGCGGGAAACACCATATATTTT
CDR3 protein: CASRRTAGNTIYF

J gene: TRBJ2-7
V gene: TRBV12-3/TRBV12-4
D gene: .
clone size: .
CDR3 DNA: TGTGCCAGCAGTTTGGGGCAGGGCAACGAGCAGTACTTC
CDR3 protein: CASSLGQGNEQYF

J gene: TRBJ2-1
V gene: TRBV6-5
D gene: TRBD2
clone size: .
CDR3 DNA: TGTGCCACCGCACTAGCGGGAAGTAGAAAGTTCTTC
CDR3 protein: CATALAGSRKFF

J gene: TRBJ1-2
V gene: TRBV6-6
D gene: TRBD1
clone size: .
CDR3 DNA: TGTGCCAGCAGGCCACAGGGGGCTAGTGGCTACACCTTC
CDR3 protein: CASRPQGASGYTF

J gene: TRBJ1-2
V gene: TRBV28
D gene: TRBD1
clone size: .
CDR3 DNA: TGTGCCAGCAGTCCGGGGGACAGACTCCCTAACTATGGCTACACCTTC
CDR3 protein: CASSPGDRLPNYGYTF

J gene: TRBJ2-3
V gene: TRBV19
D gene: .
clone size: .
CDR3 DNA: TGTGCCAGTAGTATTCGGTCGACAGGGAGGTCAGATACGCAGTATTTT
CDR3 protein: CASSIRSTGRSDTQYF

J gene: TRBJ2-1
V gene: TRBV21-1
D gene: .
clone size: .
CDR3 DNA: TGTGCCAGCAGCAAAGGAAGGCTAGCGGGGGCCTACAATGAGCAGTTCTTC
CDR3 protein: CASSKGRLAGAYNEQFF

J gene: TRBJ1-1
V gene: TRBV18
D gene: .
clone size: few
CDR3 DNA: TGTGCCAGCTCACCTGTGTTCAGGGCCCTGAACACTGAAGCTTTCTTT
CDR3 protein: CASSPVFRALNTEAFF

J gene: TRBJ1-4
V gene: TRBV2
D gene: .
clone size: .
CDR3 DNA: TGTGCCAGCAGACCAGGACAGATTAATGAAAAACTGTTTTTT
CDR3 protein: CASRPGQINEKLFF

J gene: TRBJ2-3
V gene: TRBV9
D gene: TRBD2
clone size: .
CDR3 DNA: TGTGCCAGCAGCGTAGAGGGGAGCGGGAGGCCCACAGATACGCAGTATTTT
CDR3 protein: CASSVEGSGRPTDTQYF

J gene: TRBJ2-7
V gene: TRBV21-1
D gene: .
clone size: few
CDR3 DNA: TGTGCCAGCAGCGAGAAAAGATCCTTCGAGCAGTACTTC
CDR3 protein: CASSEKRSFEQYF

J gene: TRBJ1-1
V gene: TRBV6-4
D gene: .
clone size: .
CDR3 DNA: TGTGCCAGCGCCTCAAGCCAGAACACTGAAGCTTTCTTT
CDR3 protein: CASASSQNTEAFF

J gene: TRBJ2-1
V gene: TRBV18
D gene: TRBD2
clone size: .
CDR3 DNA: TGTGCCAGCTCACCGACTAGCATCGGTGAGCAGTTCTTC
CDR3 protein: CASSPTSIGEQFF

J gene: TRBJ2-1
V gene: TRBV25-1
D gene: .
clone size: .
CDR3 DNA: TGTGCCAGCAGGACGGCGGCCCCCAACGAGCAGTTCTTC
CDR3 protein: CASRTAAPNEQFF

J gene: TRBJ2-7
V gene: TRBV13
D gene: TRBD2
clone size: .
CDR3 DNA: TGTGCCAGCAGCTTGGGACTAGCGGGAGGCGAGCAGTACTTC
CDR3 protein: CASSLGLAGGEQYF

J gene: TRBJ1-1
V gene: TRBV6-5
D gene: TRBD1
clone size: .
CDR3 DNA: TGTGCCAGCAGTTACTCTACAGGGGTGAACACTGAAGCTTTCTTT
CDR3 protein: CASSYSTGVNTEAFF

J gene: TRBJ1-2
V gene: TRBV5-4
D gene: .
clone size: .
CDR3 DNA: TGTGCCAGCAGCTCTCCGGGGGGGACGCACTATGGCTACACCTTC
CDR3 protein: CASSSPGGTHYGYTF

J gene: TRBJ1-4
V gene: TRBV2
D gene: TRBD1
clone size: .
CDR3 DNA: TGTGCCAGCAGTGGGACAGGGGGTGGTGAAAAACTGTTTTTT
CDR3 protein: CASSGTGGGEKLFF

J gene: TRBJ1-1
V gene: TRBV3-1/TRBV3-2
D gene: .
clone size: once
CDR3 DNA: TGTGCCAGCAGCCAAGCGGGTGCTGAAGCTTTCTTT
CDR3 protein: CASSQAGAEAFF

J gene: TRBJ1-6
V gene: TRBV7-3
D gene: .
clone size: .
CDR3 DNA: TGTGCCAGCAGCCTAGGGGCAGGGAAAACTTCACCCCTCCACTTT
CDR3 protein: CASSLGAGKTSPLHF

J gene: TRBJ1-3
V gene: TRBV9
D gene: .
clone size: .
CDR3 DNA: TGTGCCAGCAGCGCGCAGGGTCCTGGAAACACCATATATTTT
CDR3 protein: CASSAQGPGNTIYF

J gene: TRBJ1-1
V gene: TRBV10-1
D gene: .
clone size: .
CDR3 DNA: TGCGCCAGCAGTGGACATCCTAACACTGAAGCTTTCTTT
CDR3 protein: CASSGHPNTEAFF

J gene: TRBJ1-5
V gene: TRBV7-9
D gene: .
clone size: few
CDR3 DNA: TGTGCCAGCAGTTTACCTAGGCAGAAGCAATTCTATAGCAATCAGCCCCAGCATTTT
CDR3 protein: CASSLPRQKQFYSNQPQHF

J gene: TRBJ2-3
V gene: TRBV4-3
D gene: .
clone size: .
CDR3 DNA: TGCGCCAGCAGCCAAGGTGGGAGACCAGATACGCAGTATTTT
CDR3 protein: CASSQGGRPDTQYF

J gene: TRBJ1-2
V gene: TRBV28
D gene: .
clone size: .
CDR3 DNA: TGTGCCAGCAGTCCCCCCGACCGGGGGGGCTACACCTTC
CDR3 protein: CASSPPDRGGYTF

J gene: TRBJ2-5
V gene: TRBV5-1
D gene: .
clone size: .
CDR3 DNA: TGCGCCAGCAGCTTGAACGGGGTCCAAGAGACCCAGTACTTC
CDR3 protein: CASSLNGVQETQYF

J gene: TRBJ2-3
V gene: TRBV30
D gene: TRBD2
clone size: .
CDR3 DNA: TGTGCCTGGAGTAGACTAGCGGGAGCCCCAGATACGCAGTATTTT
CDR3 protein: CAWSRLAGAPDTQYF

J gene: TRBJ2-1
V gene: TRBV27
D gene: TRBD2
clone size: .
CDR3 DNA: TGTGCCAGCAGTTTAAGTGCGGGCGTAGCGGGAGGCTCCTACAATGAGCAGTTCTTC
CDR3 protein: CASSLSAGVAGGSYNEQFF

J gene: TRBJ2-2
V gene: TRBV7-7
D gene: TRBD1
clone size: .
CDR3 DNA: TGTGCTAGCTCACCGGGACAGGGAAGGGAGCTGTTTTTT
CDR3 protein: CASSPGQGRELFF

J gene: TRBJ1-1
V gene: TRBV5-4
D gene: .
clone size: .
CDR3 DNA: TGTGCCAGCAGCTTTGGGACAACGAACACTGAAGCTTTCTTT
CDR3 protein: CASSFGTTNTEAFF

J gene: TRBJ2-3
V gene: TRBV30
D gene: TRBD1
clone size: .
CDR3 DNA: TGTGCCTGGAGCCCAGGGGACAGCCACACAGATACGCAGTATTTT
CDR3 protein: CAWSPGDSHTDTQYF

J gene: TRBJ2-7
V gene: TRBV2
D gene: TRBD2
clone size: .
CDR3 DNA: TGTGCCAGCAGTCCTAGCGGGTATTCCTACGAGCAGTACTTC
CDR3 protein: CASSPSGYSYEQYF

J gene: TRBJ1-1
V gene: TRBV28
D gene: .
clone size: .
CDR3 DNA: TGTGCCAGCAGTTTGATACAGGTAGAGAGTGTGAACACTGAAGCTTTCTTT
CDR3 protein: CASSLIQVESVNTEAFF

J gene: TRBJ1-1
V gene: TRBV5-6
D gene: .
clone size: .
CDR3 DNA: TGTGCCAGCAGCTTGTCGCCAATTGCGACTGAAGCTTTCTTT
CDR3 protein: CASSLSPIATEAFF

J gene: TRBJ1-2
V gene: TRBV7-9
D gene: .
clone size: few
CDR3 DNA: TGTGCCAGCAGATTATCAGAGGAGCTTTACTATGGCTACACCTTC
CDR3 protein: CASRLSEELYYGYTF

J gene: TRBJ2-7
V gene: TRBV28
D gene: .
clone size: .
CDR3 DNA: TGTGCCAGCATTAAGGGAGGCCCCCCCCTATACGAGCAGTACTTC
CDR3 protein: CASIKGGPPLYEQYF

J gene: TRBJ1-5
V gene: TRBV28
D gene: .
clone size: .
CDR3 DNA: TGTGCCAGCAGGCCCACAGGCAATCAGCCCCAGCATTTT
CDR3 protein: CASRPTGNQPQHF

J gene: TRBJ2-1
V gene: TRBV24-1
D gene: TRBD2
clone size: once
CDR3 DNA: TGTGCCACCAGTGACATAAGCGGGAGCTCCTACAATGAGCAGTTCTTC
CDR3 protein: CATSDISGSSYNEQFF

J gene: TRBJ1-2
V gene: TRBV30
D gene: TRBD1
clone size: .
CDR3 DNA: TGTGCCTGGAGTTCAGGGGGCGCAGGCTACACCTTC
CDR3 protein: CAWSSGGAGYTF